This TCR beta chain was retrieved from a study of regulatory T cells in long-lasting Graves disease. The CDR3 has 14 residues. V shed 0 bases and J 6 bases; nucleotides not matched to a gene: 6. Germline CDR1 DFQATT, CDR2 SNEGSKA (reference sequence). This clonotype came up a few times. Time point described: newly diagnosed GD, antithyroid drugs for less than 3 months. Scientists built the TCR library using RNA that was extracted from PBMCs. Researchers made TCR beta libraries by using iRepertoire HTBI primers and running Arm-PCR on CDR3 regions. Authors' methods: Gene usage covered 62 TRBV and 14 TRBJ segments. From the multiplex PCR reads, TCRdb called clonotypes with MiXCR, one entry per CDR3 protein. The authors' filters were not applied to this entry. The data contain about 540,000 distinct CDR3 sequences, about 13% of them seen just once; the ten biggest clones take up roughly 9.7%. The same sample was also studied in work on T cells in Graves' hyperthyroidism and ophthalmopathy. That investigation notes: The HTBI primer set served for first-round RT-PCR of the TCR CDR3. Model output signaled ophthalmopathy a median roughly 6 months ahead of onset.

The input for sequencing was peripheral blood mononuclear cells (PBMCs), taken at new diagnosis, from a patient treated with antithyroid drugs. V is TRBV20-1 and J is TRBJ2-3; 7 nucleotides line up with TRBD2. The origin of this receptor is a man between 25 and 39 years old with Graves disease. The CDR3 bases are TGCAGTGCTAGAGATTTGGTAGCGGGTGATACGCAGTATTTT. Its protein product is CSARDLVAGDTQYF.